This T cell receptor beta chain was identified during a study of blood T cell repertoires in COVID-19. The CDR3 loop spans 16 amino acids. J was trimmed by 0 bases and V by 4 bases; bases with no gene match: 5. Germline V gives CDR1 MNHNS, CDR2 SASEGT. Method: immunoSEQ multiplex PCR; TCRdb's copy keeps in-frame clones and lacks some. The data contain over 200,000 clones, about 85% of them singletons. This clone was counted once. This sequence joins TRBV6-1 and TRBJ1-2; 10 bases fit TRBD1. Sequences were obtained from PBMCs or T cells enriched from blood (not recorded which). The receptor was isolated from a man younger than 45 who had recovered from COVID-19. CDR3 sequence: CASSVDRGRANYGYTF. The CDR3 DNA is TGTGCCAGCAGTGTGGACAGGGGGAGAGCTAACTATGGCTACACCTTC.